This entry describes one T cell receptor beta chain. As yet, its antigen is unknown. This sample was included in a study of cytomegalovirus exposure and HLA in healthy donors. Study-wide results and caveats: Reportedly, fewer N-insertions than the 666-donor mean appeared in an Asian-associated ancestry cluster in a later analysis. As a later analysis showed, a missense DCLRE1C variant was linked to trimming of TCR beta V- and J-genes. Previous analysis showed most TCR beta V segments were productive about 87% or about 30% of the time.

The primer mix had 60 Vbeta and 13 Jbeta primers. TCRdb's copy holds only in-frame clones and misses some; the assay was immunoSEQ multiplex PCR. The sample has over 150,000 clones; approximately 80% are singletons. V lost 4 bases to trimming and J lost 4 bases, with 14 bases between them. The CDR3 contains 14 residues. Germline V lookup: CDR1 SGHRS, CDR2 YFSETQ. Sequencing was performed on PBMCs. The receptor was isolated from a man younger than 35 in good health and CMV-seronegative. The chain links TRBV5-1 to TRBJ1-1; D ambiguous. The CDR3 sequence is CASSVTVMGTEAFF. The CDR3 nucleotides read TGCGCCAGCAGCGTCACAGTTATGGGCACTGAAGCTTTCTTT.